These 13 T cell receptor beta chains came from one sample sequenced in a study of tumor-infiltrating lymphocytes in primary liver carcinoma. Germline DNA was extracted alongside blood RNA, which was obtained from unsorted whole blood. The researchers produced TCR beta cDNA from 400 to 650 ng total RNA with a constant-region primer. For TCR beta, libraries were produced by three nested multiplex PCR rounds using slightly modified ARM-PCR. A C-beta reverse primer and TRBV1-TRBV30 forward primers served in each of the first two PCR rounds, at 10 cycles apiece. MiXCR, applied by TCRdb to the multiplex PCR reads, yields one record per CDR3 protein. This sample has a few hundred thousand distinct CDR3 sequences, with roughly three fifths found just once. The sample comprised peripheral blood. These receptors all stem from a woman aged 25 to 45 with primary liver carcinoma and hepatitis B virus infection.

In its sample, this clonotype was seen a few times. The chain carries TRBV12-3 or TRBV12-4 and TRBJ2-5; D possibly matches TRBD1 or TRBD2 (6 bases each). The germline V and J ends were trimmed by 5 bases and 5 bases, with 15 bases remaining between them. The CDR3 runs 14 residues. CDR3 DNA: TGTGCCAGCAGTCGTTTAAGGGGGGAGGAGACCCAGTACTTC. It is translated as CASSRLRGEETQYF.

This clonotype was detected once. This chain connects TRBV11-2 to TRBJ2-1; no clear D. Germline values: CDR1 SGHAT, CDR2 FQNNGV. The CDR3 covers 13 residues. Between the trimmed V and J ends, which lost 6 bases and 7 bases, there was a span of 13 bases. For the CDR3, the DNA is TGTGCCAGCAGTATATCAGTTACGAATGAGCAGTTCTTC. Translation gives CASSISVTNEQFF.

In its sample, this clonotype was seen a few times. This chain links TRBV14 with TRBJ2-3; no reliable D call. The CDR3 extends over 13 amino acids. Germline V gives CDR1 SGHDN, CDR2 FVKESK. V lost 1 base, J lost 4 bases, and 6 bases lay in between. The CDR3 DNA is TGTGCCAGCAGCCAAGCTTTCTCAGATACGCAGTATTTT. Translating it yields CASSQAFSDTQYF.

This clonotype was picked up a small number of times. V usage is TRBV7-8 and J usage is TRBJ2-2; D is possibly TRBD1 (5 bases). V was clipped by 6 bases and J by 0 bases, with 8 bases between them. This CDR3 has 14 residues. The germline V gene has CDR1 SGHVS and CDR2 FQNEAQ. CDR3 in amino acids: CASSQGANTGELFF. CDR3 coding DNA: TGTGCCAGCAGTCAGGGCGCGAACACCGGGGAGCTGTTTTTT.

For this clonotype: This may be a read error: a much more frequent sequence differs by one nucleotide. V gene TRBV6-2 or TRBV6-3 combines with J gene TRBJ2-1; D gene unclear. The CDR3 sequence is 14 residues long. Per the germline V gene, CDR1 is MNHEY and CDR2 is SVGEGT. DNA for the CDR3: TGTGCCAGCAGTTACGCAGCGTATTACAATGGGCAGTTCTTC. It yields the protein CASSYAAYYNGQFF.

This clonotype was observed once. An end of the junction differs from the germline gene, which may be a read error. The chain employs TRBV12-3 or TRBV12-4 and TRBJ2-5; TRBD2 agrees at 10 bases. This CDR3 is built from 13 residues. The chain's CDR3 is CASRLAGAEIQYF. Written as DNA, the CDR3 is TGTGCCAGCAGGCTAGCGGGAGCCGAGATCCAGTACTTC.

The chain combines TRBV28 with TRBJ1-2; possible D gene TRBD1, 6 bases. The CDR3 is 13 residues long. Germline V gene sequence: CDR1 MDHEN, CDR2 SYDVKM. Trimming removed 7 bases from V and 0 bases from J, with 9 bases in between. CDR3: CASTEGANYGYTF. CDR3 coding DNA: TGTGCCAGCACCGAGGGGGCTAACTATGGCTACACCTTC.

This clonotype showed up just a few times. The V call is TRBV28, the J call TRBJ2-2; D gene uncertain. The germline CDR1 and CDR2 sequences are MDHEN and SYDVKM. The ends were cut back, 3 bases at V and 2 bases at J, with 13 bases in the middle. CDR3 size: 16 residues. The CDR3 coding sequence is TGTGCCAGCAGTTTGTTACGGTCCCCTAACACCGGGGAGCTGTTTTTT. Amino acids: CASSLLRSPNTGELFF.

About this clonotype itself: The CDR3 does not close with the conserved phenylalanine or tryptophan, likely indicating a read error. The gene calls are TRBV15 and TRBJ2-1; 10 nucleotides align to TRBD2. Germline V CDR1 and CDR2: LNHNV, YYDKDF (reference sequence). The CDR3 spans 17 residues. In nucleotides, the CDR3 is TGTGCTACCAGCAGGGGGCAAAGGCTAGCGGGAGCAAATGAGCAGTTCATC. It translates to CATSRGQRLAGANEQFI.

In the case of this clonotype: A much larger clone lies a single base off, so this may be a read error. This chain joins TRBV12-3 or TRBV12-4 and TRBJ1-6, with D hard to call. The CDR3 extends over 15 amino acids. V was trimmed by 3 bases and J by 13 bases, leaving 19 bases between them. The CDR3 spells CASSFSPGSHFPLHF. The CDR3 region has the DNA TGTGCCAGCAGTTTTAGCCCGGGCAGCCATTTTCCCCTCCACTTT.

As regards this clonotype: This may stem from a read error, because a much larger clone lies one nucleotide away. The chain joins TRBV12-3 or TRBV12-4 to TRBJ1-1; no firm D call. With 5 bases removed from V and 8 bases from J, the gap between germline ends came to 12 bases. CDR3 size: 12 residues. The CDR3: CASSPTVGEAFF. DNA for the CDR3: TGTGCCAGCAGTCCGACGGTGGGAGAAGCTTTCTTT.

This clonotype was observed at least ten times. This sequence joins TRBV6-2 or TRBV6-3 and TRBJ2-2; 11 bases align to TRBD2. Germline loops: CDR1 MNHEY, CDR2 SVGEGT. The CDR3 has 16 amino acids. Trimming took 7 bases from V and 4 from J; bases not matched to a gene: 8. In DNA form, the CDR3 reads TGTGCCAGCACCAAGGGGACTAGCGGAGGCACCGGGGAGCTGTTTTTT. Translating it yields CASTKGTSGGTGELFF.

This clonotype was detected ten times or more. This chain connects TRBV10-3 to TRBJ2-7, with a weak D call TRBD2 (6 bases). Germline V gene lookup returns CDR1 ENHRY and CDR2 SYGVKD. The CDR3 sequence is 13 residues long. The V end was cut by 3 bases, the J end by 3 bases, with 9 bases between. In DNA, the CDR3 is TGTGCCATCAGTGATGGTAGCGGCTACGAGCAGTACTTC. It yields the protein CAISDGSGYEQYF.